This T cell receptor beta chain originates from a study of molecular identifiers for immune sequencing clone quantification. Study-wide context: Naive CD8 RNA (about 19,000 or 110,000 cells) was divided into five aliquots, with four sequenced.

At least ten counts were recorded for this clonotype. Its antigen is currently unknown. General study findings and limits: Because of identical TCR molecules sharing a barcode, sizes of highly expanded clones could be underestimated.

The naive CD8 libraries originated from between about 17,000 and 1,000,000 sorted cells and drew on 10%, 30% or 50% RNA. The bulk TCR libraries were made with methods described before and with listed TCR primers. Each CDR3 protein gets one entry after TCRdb re-called the PCR reads with MiXCR. This sample carries around 470,000 distinct CDR3 sequences, about 20% of them seen once, and the ten largest clones take approximately 0.84%. Material: naive CD8+ T cells from blood, with Jurkat cell RNA spiked in. Subset specified: FACS-sorted CD8+CD4-CCR7+CD45RA+ naive T cells. The TCR was taken from a human donor in good health. Some libraries in this study had Jurkat cell RNA spiked in.

The DNA for the CDR3 is TGTGCCAGTAGTAAGAACCCCGGGACAAACACTGAAGCTTTCTTT. It specifies CASSKNPGTNTEAFF. The V call is TRBV19, the J call TRBJ1-1; D may be TRBD1 (6 bases). V lost 4 bases, J lost 2 bases, and 14 bases lay in between. Germline lookup yields CDR1 LNHDA and CDR2 SQIVND (reference sequence). The CDR3 is 15 amino acids.